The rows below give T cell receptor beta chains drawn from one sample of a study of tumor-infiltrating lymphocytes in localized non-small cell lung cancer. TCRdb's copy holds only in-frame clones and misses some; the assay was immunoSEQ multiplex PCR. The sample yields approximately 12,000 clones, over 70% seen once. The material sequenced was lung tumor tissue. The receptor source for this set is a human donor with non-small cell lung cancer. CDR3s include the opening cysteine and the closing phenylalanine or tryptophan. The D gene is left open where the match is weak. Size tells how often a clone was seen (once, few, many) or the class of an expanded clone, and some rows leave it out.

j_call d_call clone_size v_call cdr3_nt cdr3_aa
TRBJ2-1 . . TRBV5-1 TGCGCCAGCAGCCCCCGGCCGAAGAGCTCCTACAATGAGCAGTTCTTC CASSPRPKSSYNEQFF
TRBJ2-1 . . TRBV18 TGTGCCAGCTCGGCAAGGGACGATGAGCAGTTCTTC CASSARDDEQFF
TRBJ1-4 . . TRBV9 TGTGCCAGCAGCGTACTATCAACTAATGAAAAACTGTTTTTT CASSVLSTNEKLFF
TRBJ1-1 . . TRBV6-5 TGTGCCAGCAGTTACTCATGGGGGAGGACTGAAGCTTTCTTT CASSYSWGRTEAFF
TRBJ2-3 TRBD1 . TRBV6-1 TGTGCCAGCAGTGCAAATGGACAGGGCCATACAGATACGCAGTATTTT CASSANGQGHTDTQYF
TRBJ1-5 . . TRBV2 TGTGCCAGCAGTGAAGGGTGGGGAGGACACTATATCAATCAGCCCCAGCATTTT CASSEGWGGHYINQPQHF
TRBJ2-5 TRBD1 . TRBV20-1 TGCAGTGCGAGAGACAGGGGGACCCAGTACTTC CSARDRGTQYF
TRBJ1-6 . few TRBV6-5 TGTGCCAGCTCGGCGTTAGGGAGATATAATTCACCCCTCCACTTT CASSALGRYNSPLHF
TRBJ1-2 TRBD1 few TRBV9 TGTGCCAGCAGCGTAGCGGGGGACAGGGGGGATTATGGCTACACCTTC CASSVAGDRGDYGYTF
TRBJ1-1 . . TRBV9 TGTGCCAGCAGCACAAACCCGGGACAGAACACTGAAGCTTTCTTT CASSTNPGQNTEAFF
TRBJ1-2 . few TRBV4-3 TGCGCCAGCAGCCAAGGCGTTACTGTCAACTATGGCTACACCTTC CASSQGVTVNYGYTF
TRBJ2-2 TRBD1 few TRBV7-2 TGTGCCAGCTCAAGGGGGCTTGACACCGGGGAGCTGTTTTTT CASSRGLDTGELFF
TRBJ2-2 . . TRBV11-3 TGTGCCAGCAGCAAACAGGGAAGCACCGGGGAGCTGTTTTTT CASSKQGSTGELFF
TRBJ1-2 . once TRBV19 TGTGCCAGTAGTATGATGGGACAAAGCTATGGCTACACCTTC CASSMMGQSYGYTF
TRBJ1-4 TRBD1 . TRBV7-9 TGTGCCAGCAGCATGGGACAGGGGGTCCGGGGTGAAAAACTGTTTTTT CASSMGQGVRGEKLFF
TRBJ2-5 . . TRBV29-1 TGCAGCGTTGCCGCAGGGGAATGGGAGACCCAGTACTTC CSVAAGEWETQYF
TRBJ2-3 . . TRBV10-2 TGCGCCAGCAGTGATTTTCCCTGGGGGGGCTATACAGATACGCAGTATTTT CASSDFPWGGYTDTQYF
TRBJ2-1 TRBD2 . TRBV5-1 TGCGCCAGCAGCTTGGGCGGGAGTGGCTACAATGAGCAGTTCTTC CASSLGGSGYNEQFF
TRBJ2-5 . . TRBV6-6 TGTGCCAGCAGCTTCGGGAAGCCAGGGCCAGAGACCCAGTACTTC CASSFGKPGPETQYF
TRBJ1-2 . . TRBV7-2 TGTGCCAGCAGCCCGTCGACAGGTACTAACTATGGCTACACCTTC CASSPSTGTNYGYTF
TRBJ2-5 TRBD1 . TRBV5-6 TGTGCCAGCAGCCTACCGGACAGGGAAGAGACCCAGTACTTC CASSLPDREETQYF
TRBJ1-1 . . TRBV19 TGTGCCAGTAGCAAAACAGTGGGGGTTACTGAAGCTTTCTTT CASSKTVGVTEAFF
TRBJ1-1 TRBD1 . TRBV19 TGTGCCAGTAGTTACCTGACAGGGATGAACACTGAAGCTTTCTTT CASSYLTGMNTEAFF
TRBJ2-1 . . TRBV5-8 TGTGCCAGCAGCTTGGCCTGGCGGAGCTCCTACAATGAGCAGTTCTTC CASSLAWRSSYNEQFF
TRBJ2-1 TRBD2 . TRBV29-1 TGCAGCGTAGACGGACTAGCGGGGGGCCGATCAGAGCAGTTCTTC CSVDGLAGGRSEQFF
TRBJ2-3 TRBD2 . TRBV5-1 TGCGCCAGCAGTCGACTAGCGGGGGATCTCACAGATACGCAGTATTTT CASSRLAGDLTDTQYF
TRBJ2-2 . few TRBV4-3 TGCGCCAGCAGCCAAGTAGGCGCTAACACCGGGGAGCTGTTTTTT CASSQVGANTGELFF
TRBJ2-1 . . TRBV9 TGTGCCAGCAGCCCCCGGACAGCCACCTCCTACAATGAGCAGTTCTTC CASSPRTATSYNEQFF
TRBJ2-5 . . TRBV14 TGTGCCAGCAGCCAAGGTAGCAGGGCAGGTGCCCAGTACTTC CASSQGSRAGAQYF
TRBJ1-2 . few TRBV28 TGTGCCAGCAGAAAATACGGGGGGATCTATGGCTACACCTTC CASRKYGGIYGYTF
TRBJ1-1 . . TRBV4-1 TGCGCCAGCAGCCAACGTGCCCCTTCCACTGAAGCTTTCTTT CASSQRAPSTEAFF
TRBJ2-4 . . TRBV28 TGTGCCAGCAGCCGAATTGGCTCCTCCGGAAACATTCAGTACTTC CASSRIGSSGNIQYF
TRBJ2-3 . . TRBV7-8 TGTGCCAGCAGCTTGTTACAGGGATATACGCAGTATTTT CASSLLQGYTQYF